Given below is one T cell receptor beta chain in context. The data belong to a study of blood T cell repertoires in COVID-19. Study summary: Samples came from the United States, Italy and Spain, spanning acute and convalescent COVID-19. T cells, B-cell-depleted T cells, or PBMCs supplied cDNA or gDNA.

After removal of 2 bases from V and 4 bases from J, the junction contained 6 bases not matched to a gene. CDR3 length: 16 amino acids. Looked up from germline, CDR1 is SGHTA and CDR2 is FQGTGA. Original methodology: Reference gene primer amplification gave estimated nucleated cell counts. Using immunoSEQ multiplex PCR, the repertoire was profiled, and TCRdb retains in-frame clones only, with some absent. V and J calls and clone size are given by that table; D and trimming were obtained from the DNA. The profile shows tens of thousands of clones, approximately 78% of them singletons. Sequenced input: peripheral blood. The chain links TRBV7-3 to TRBJ2-5, with TRBD2 matching over 11 bases. The receptor comes from a woman older than 75 with acute or convalescent COVID-19. The CDR3 sequence: CASSLDSGRASETQYF. CDR3 in DNA: TGTGCCAGCAGCTTAGATAGCGGGAGGGCTTCAGAGACCCAGTACTTC.